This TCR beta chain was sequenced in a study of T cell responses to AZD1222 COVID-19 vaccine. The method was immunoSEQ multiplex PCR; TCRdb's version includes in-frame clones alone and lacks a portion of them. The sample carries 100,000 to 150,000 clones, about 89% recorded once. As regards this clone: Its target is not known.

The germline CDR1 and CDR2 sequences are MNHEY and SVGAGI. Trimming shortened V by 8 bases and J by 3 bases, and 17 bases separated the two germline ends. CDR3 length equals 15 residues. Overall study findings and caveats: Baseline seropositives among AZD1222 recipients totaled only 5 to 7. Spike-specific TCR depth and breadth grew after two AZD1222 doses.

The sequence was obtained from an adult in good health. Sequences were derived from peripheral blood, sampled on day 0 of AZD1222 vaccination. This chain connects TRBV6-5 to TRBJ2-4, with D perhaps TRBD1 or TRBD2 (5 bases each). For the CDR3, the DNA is TGTGCCAGCGACCCGGGGAGTGGGGGCAAAAACATTCAGTACTTC. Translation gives CASDPGSGGKNIQYF.